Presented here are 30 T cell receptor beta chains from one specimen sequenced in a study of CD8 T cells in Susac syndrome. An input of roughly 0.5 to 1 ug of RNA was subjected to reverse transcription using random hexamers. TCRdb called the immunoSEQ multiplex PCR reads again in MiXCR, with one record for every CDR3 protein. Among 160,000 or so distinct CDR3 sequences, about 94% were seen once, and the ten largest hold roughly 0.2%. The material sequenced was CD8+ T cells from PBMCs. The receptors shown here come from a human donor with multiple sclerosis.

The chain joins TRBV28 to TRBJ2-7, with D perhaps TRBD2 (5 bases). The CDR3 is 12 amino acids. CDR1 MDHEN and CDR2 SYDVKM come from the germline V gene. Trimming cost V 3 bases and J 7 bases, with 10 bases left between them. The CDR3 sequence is CASSFFTGEQYF. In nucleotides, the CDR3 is TGTGCCAGCAGTTTTTTTACGGGAGAGCAGTACTTC.

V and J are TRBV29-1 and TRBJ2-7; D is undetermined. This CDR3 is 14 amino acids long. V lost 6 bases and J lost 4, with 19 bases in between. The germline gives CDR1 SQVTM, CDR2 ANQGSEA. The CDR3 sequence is CSVIPQGSLYEQYF. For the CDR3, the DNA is TGCAGCGTGATACCGCAAGGGTCACTGTACGAGCAGTACTTC.

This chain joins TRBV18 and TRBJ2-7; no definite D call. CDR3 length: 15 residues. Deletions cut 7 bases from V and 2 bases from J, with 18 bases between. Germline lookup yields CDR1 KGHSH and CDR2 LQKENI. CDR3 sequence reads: CASFVNGGLPYEQYF. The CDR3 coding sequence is TGTGCCAGCTTCGTAAACGGCGGCCTTCCCTACGAGCAGTACTTC.

CDR3 bases: TGTGCCAGCAGCTTAGGTCGCAGAGTCACTGAAGCTTTCTTT. Protein: CASSLGRRVTEAFF. The rearrangement uses TRBV13 and TRBJ1-1; D remains ambiguous. Trimming removed 0 bases at V and 4 bases at J, with 9 bases between. CDR1 is PRHDT and CDR2 is FYEKMQ in the germline V gene (reference sequence). CDR3 length: 14 residues.

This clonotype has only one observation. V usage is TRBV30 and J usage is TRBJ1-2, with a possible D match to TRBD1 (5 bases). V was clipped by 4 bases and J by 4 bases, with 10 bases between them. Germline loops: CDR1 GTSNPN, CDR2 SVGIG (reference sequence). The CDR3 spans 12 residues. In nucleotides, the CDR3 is TGTGCCTGGAACCAGGGAATCTATGGCTACACCTTC. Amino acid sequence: CAWNQGIYGYTF.

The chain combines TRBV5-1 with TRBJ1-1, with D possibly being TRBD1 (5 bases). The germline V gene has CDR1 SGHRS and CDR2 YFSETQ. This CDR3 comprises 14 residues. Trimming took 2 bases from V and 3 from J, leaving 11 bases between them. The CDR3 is CASSFRGMDTEAFF. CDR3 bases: TGCGCCAGCAGCTTCCGGGGCATGGACACTGAAGCTTTCTTT.

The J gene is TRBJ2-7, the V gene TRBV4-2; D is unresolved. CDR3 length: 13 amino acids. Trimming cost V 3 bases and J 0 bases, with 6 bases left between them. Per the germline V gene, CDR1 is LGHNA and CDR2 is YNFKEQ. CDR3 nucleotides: TGTGCCAGCAGCCAGACAACCTCCTACGAGCAGTACTTC. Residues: CASSQTTSYEQYF.

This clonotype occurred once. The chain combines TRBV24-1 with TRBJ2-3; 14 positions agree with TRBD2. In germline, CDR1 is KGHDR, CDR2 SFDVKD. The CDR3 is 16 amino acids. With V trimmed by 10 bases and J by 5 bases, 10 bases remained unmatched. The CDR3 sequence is CATVGGTSGGGDTQYF. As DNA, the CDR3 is TGTGCCACTGTCGGTGGGACTAGCGGGGGTGGAGATACGCAGTATTTT.

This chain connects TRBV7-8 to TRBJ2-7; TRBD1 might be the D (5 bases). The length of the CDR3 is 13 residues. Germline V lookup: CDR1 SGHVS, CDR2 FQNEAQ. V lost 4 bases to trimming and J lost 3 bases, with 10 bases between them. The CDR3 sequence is CASSWQGDYEQYF. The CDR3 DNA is TGTGCCAGCAGCTGGCAGGGCGACTACGAGCAGTACTTC.

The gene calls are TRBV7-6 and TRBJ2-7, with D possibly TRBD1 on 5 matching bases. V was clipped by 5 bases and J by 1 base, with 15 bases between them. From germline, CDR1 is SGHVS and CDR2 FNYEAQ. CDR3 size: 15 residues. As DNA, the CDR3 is TGTGCCAGCAGCCAAAGGGGTGGCAGATCCTACGAGCAGTACTTC. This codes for CASSQRGGRSYEQYF.

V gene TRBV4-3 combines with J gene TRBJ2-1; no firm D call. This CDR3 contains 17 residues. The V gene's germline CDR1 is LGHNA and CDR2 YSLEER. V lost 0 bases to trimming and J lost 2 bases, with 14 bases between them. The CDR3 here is CASSQDGVAGPYNEQFF. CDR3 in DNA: TGCGCCAGCAGCCAAGATGGCGTAGCAGGACCCTACAATGAGCAGTTCTTC.

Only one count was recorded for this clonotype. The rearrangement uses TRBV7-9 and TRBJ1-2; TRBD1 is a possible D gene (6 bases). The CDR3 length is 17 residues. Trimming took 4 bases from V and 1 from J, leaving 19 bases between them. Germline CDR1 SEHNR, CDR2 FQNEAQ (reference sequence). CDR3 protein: CASSSFIQGPLNYGYTF. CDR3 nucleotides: TGTGCCAGCAGCTCTTTCATACAGGGACCCCTTAACTATGGCTACACCTTC.

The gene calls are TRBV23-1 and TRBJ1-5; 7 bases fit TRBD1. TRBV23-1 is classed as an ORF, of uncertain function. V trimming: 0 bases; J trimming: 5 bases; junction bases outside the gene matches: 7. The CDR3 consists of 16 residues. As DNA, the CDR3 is TGCGCCAGCAGTCAATCATTAACAGGGGATGATCAGCCCCAGCATTTT. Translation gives CASSQSLTGDDQPQHF.

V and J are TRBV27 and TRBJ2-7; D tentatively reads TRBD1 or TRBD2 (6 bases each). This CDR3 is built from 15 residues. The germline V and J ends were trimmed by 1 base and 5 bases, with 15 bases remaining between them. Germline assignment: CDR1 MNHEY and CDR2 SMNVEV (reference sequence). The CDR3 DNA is TGTGCCAGCAGTTTATACCCGGGGGCTTTAAACGAGCAGTACTTC. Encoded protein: CASSLYPGALNEQYF.

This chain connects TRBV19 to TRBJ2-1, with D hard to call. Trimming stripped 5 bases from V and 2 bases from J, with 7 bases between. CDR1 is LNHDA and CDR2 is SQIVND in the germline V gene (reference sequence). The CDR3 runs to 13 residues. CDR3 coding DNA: TGTGCCAGTAGTCTGGACGCCTACAATGAGCAGTTCTTC. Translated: CASSLDAYNEQFF.

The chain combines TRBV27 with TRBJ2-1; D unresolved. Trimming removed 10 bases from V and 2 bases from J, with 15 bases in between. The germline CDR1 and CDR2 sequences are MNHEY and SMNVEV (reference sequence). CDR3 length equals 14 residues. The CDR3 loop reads CATRRAGPYNEQFF. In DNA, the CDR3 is TGTGCCACCCGCCGGGCAGGACCCTACAATGAGCAGTTCTTC.

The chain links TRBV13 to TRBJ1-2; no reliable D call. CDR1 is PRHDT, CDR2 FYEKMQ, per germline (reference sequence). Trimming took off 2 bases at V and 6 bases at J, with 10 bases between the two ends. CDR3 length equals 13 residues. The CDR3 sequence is CASSLQLGDGYTF. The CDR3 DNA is TGTGCCAGCAGCTTACAACTCGGCGATGGCTACACCTTC.

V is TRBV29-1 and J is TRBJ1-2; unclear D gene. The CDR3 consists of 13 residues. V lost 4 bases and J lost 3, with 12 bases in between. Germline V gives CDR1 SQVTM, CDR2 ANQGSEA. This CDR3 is CSVVKSGDYGYTF. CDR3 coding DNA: TGCAGCGTTGTGAAGTCCGGGGACTATGGCTACACCTTC.

This CDR3 is CASSQVSGSYEQYF. CDR3 DNA: TGCGCCAGCAGCCAAGTATCCGGTAGTTACGAGCAGTACTTC. The J gene is TRBJ2-7, the V gene TRBV4-1; D uncertain. With 1 base removed from V and 4 bases from J, the gap between germline ends came to 11 bases. This CDR3 contains 14 residues. Germline loops: CDR1 MGHRA, CDR2 YSYEKL.

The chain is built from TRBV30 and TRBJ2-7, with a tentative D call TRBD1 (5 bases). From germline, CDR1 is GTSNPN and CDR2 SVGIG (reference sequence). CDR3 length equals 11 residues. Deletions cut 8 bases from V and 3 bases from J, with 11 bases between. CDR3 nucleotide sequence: TGTGCCCGCAGGGAAAACTACGAGCAGTACTTC. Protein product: CARRENYEQYF.

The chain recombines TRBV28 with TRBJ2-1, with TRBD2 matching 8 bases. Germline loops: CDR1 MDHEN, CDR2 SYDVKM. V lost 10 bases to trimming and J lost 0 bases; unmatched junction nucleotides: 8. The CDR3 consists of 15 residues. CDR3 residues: CATSGGSFSYNEQFF. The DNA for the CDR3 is TGTGCCACGAGCGGGGGATCCTTCTCCTACAATGAGCAGTTCTTC. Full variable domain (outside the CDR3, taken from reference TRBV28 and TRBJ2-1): DVKVTQSSRYLVKRTGEKVFLECVQDMDHENMFWYRQDPGLGLRLIYFSYDVKMKEKGDIPEGYSVSREKKERFSLILESASTNQTSMYLCATSGGSFSYNEQFFGPGTRLTVL.

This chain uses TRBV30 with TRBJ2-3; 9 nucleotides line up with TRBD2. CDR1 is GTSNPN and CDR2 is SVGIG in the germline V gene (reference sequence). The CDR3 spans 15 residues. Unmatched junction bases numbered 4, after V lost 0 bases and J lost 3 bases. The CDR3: CAWSVGSGGTDTQYF. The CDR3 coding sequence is TGTGCCTGGAGTGTGGGTAGCGGGGGAACAGATACGCAGTATTTT.

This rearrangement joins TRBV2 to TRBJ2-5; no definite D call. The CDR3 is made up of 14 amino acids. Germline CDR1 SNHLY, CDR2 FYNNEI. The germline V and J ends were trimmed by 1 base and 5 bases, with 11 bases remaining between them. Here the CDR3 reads CASSEDSVLETQYF. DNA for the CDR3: TGTGCCAGCAGTGAAGATTCAGTTCTTGAGACCCAGTACTTC.

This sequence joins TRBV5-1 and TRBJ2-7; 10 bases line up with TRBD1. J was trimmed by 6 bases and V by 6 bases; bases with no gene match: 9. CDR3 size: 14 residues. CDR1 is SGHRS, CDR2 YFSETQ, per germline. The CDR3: CASNPGTGVREQYF. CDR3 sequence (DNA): TGCGCCAGCAATCCCGGGACAGGGGTTCGCGAGCAGTACTTC.

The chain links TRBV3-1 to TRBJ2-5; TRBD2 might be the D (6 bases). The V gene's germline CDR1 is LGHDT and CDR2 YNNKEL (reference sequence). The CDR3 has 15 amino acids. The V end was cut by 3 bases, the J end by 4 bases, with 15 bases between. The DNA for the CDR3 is TGTGCCAGCAGCCAGGAACTAGCTCCCCGAGAGACCCAGTACTTC. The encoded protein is CASSQELAPRETQYF.

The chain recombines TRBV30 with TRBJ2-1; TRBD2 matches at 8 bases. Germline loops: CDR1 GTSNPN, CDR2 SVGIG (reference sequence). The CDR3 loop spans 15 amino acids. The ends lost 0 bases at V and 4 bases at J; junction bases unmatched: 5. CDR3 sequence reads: CAWSVGASGYNEQFF. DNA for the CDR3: TGTGCCTGGAGTGTAGGGGCTAGCGGGTACAATGAGCAGTTCTTC.

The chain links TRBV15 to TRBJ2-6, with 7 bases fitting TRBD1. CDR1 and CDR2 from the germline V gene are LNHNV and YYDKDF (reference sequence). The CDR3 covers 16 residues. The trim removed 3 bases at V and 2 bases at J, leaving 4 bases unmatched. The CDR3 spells CATSRIQGTGANVLTF. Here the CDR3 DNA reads TGTGCCACCAGCAGGATACAGGGGACTGGGGCCAACGTCCTGACTTTC.

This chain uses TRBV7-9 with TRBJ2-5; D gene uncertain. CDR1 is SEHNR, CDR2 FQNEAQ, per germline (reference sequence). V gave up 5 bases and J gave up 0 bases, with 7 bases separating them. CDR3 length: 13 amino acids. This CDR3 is CASSPDYQETQYF. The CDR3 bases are TGTGCCAGCAGCCCAGATTACCAAGAGACCCAGTACTTC.

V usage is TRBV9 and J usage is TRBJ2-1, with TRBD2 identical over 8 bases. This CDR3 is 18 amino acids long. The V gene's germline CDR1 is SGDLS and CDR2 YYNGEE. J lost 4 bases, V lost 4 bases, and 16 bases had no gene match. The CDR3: CASSHSKGRGERYNEQFF. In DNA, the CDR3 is TGTGCCAGCAGCCACTCTAAGGGGCGGGGGGAGAGATACAATGAGCAGTTCTTC.

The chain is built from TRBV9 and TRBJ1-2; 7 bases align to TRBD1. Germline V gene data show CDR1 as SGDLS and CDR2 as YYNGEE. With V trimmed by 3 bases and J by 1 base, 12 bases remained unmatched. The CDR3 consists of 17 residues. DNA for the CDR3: TGTGCCAGCAGCGCTTGGGACAGACCGTCGATTAACTATGGCTACACCTTC. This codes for CASSAWDRPSINYGYTF.